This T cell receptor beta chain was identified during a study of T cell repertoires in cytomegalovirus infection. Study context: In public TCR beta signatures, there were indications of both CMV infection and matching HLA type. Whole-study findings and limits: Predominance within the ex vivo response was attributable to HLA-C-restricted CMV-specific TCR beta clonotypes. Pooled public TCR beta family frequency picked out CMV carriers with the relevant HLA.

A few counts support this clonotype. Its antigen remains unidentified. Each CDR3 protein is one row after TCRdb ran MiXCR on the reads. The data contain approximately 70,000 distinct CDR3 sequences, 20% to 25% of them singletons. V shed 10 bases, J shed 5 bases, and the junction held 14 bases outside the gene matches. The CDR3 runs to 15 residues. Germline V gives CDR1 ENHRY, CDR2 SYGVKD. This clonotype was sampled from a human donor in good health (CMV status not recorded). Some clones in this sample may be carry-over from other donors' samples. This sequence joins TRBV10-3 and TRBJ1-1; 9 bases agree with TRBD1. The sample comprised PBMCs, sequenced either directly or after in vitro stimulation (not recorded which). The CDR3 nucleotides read TGTGCCACCCGTCCCCAAGGACAGGGGAGAACTGAAGCTTTCTTT. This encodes CATRPQGQGRTEAFF.